This entry describes one T cell receptor beta chain. CDR3 length: 15 amino acids. The germline gives CDR1 LNHDA, CDR2 SQIVND (reference sequence). V lost 5 bases to trimming and J lost 2 bases; unmatched junction nucleotides: 3. Here immunoSEQ multiplex PCR was the method, and the copy in TCRdb shows in-frame clones only, minus some. Here the sample spans approximately 100,000 clones, around 83% being singletons. The data were obtained in a study of blood T cell repertoires in COVID-19. Study overall: T cells, B-cell-depleted T cells, or PBMCs supplied cDNA or gDNA.

This receptor was taken from a human donor in a cohort sampled during active COVID-19. Source material: peripheral blood. The chain has TRBV19 and TRBJ2-4; 10 positions match TRBD1. The CDR3 nucleotides are TGTGCCAGTAGTCAGGACAGGGGGACCAAAAACATTCAGTACTTC. Translated, it gives CASSQDRGTKNIQYF. The full variable domain, its missing parts supplied by reference TRBV19 and TRBJ2-4, is DGGITQSPKYLFRKEGQNVTLSCEQNLNHDAMYWYRQDPGQGLRLIYYSQIVNDFQKGDIAEGYSVSREKKESFPLTVTSAQKNPTAFYLCASSQDRGTKNIQYFGAGTRLSVL.